Given below is one T cell receptor beta chain in context. Its antigen remains unidentified. This record belongs to a study of T-cell memory formation after mild COVID-19. At the level of the study: Largely, TCR clusters stayed within a single donor. Study-wide results and limits: Contracting CD4+ clones lay largely in CM and EM, with CD8+ ones residing in EMRA.

Looked up from germline, CDR1 is SGHAT and CDR2 is FQNNGV. V shed 5 bases, J shed 5 bases, and the junction held 9 bases outside the gene matches. The CDR3 length is 17 residues. TCRdb passed the 5' RACE reads through MiXCR, listing each CDR3 protein once. Of roughly 240,000 distinct CDR3 sequences listed, 15% to 20% were seen once; the top ten hold around a fifth. This rearrangement joins TRBV11-2 to TRBJ2-1; 13 bases agree with TRBD2. This clonotype was obtained from a young man who had mild COVID-19 (a few samples of this study predate the infection). Cell type and time point are not known. Sequencing was performed on PBMCs or a T cell subset sorted from them (not recorded which). The chain's CDR3 is CASSRGTSGVDDNEQFF. The CDR3 region has the DNA TGTGCCAGCAGCCGAGGGACTAGCGGGGTCGACGACAATGAGCAGTTCTTC.